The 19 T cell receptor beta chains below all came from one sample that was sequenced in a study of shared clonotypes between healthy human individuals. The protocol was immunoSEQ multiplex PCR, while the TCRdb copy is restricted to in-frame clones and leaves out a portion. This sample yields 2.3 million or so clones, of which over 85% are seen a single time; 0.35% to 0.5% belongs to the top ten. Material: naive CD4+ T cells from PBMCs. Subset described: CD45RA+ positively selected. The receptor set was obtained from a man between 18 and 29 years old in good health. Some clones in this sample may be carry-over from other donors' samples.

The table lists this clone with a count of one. This CDR3 is CASSVGVLGAGEQYF. Here the CDR3 DNA reads TGTGCCAGCAGCGTAGGGGTGTTGGGGGCGGGCGAGCAGTACTTC. V gene TRBV9 combines with J gene TRBJ2-7; TRBD1 might be the D (6 bases). This CDR3 contains 15 residues. Germline assignment: CDR1 SGDLS and CDR2 YYNGEE. Trimming removed 0 bases at V and 6 bases at J, with 16 bases between.

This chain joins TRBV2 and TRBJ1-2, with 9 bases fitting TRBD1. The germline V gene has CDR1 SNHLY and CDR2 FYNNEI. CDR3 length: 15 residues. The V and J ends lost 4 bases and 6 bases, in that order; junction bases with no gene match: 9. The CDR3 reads CASSVRRTGVDGYTF. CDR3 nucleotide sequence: TGTGCCAGCAGTGTTCGGCGGACAGGGGTGGATGGCTACACCTTC.

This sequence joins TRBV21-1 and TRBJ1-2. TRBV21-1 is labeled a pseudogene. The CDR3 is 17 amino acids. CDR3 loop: CASSQGPSTEANYGYTF. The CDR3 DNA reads TGTGCCAGCAGCCAAGGGCCGTCGACGGAAGCTAACTATGGCTACACCTTC.

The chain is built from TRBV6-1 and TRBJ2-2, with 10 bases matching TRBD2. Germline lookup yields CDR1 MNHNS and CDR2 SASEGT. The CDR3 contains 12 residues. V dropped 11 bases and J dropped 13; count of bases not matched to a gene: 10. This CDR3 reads CALLSGGLGLFF. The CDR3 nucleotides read TGTGCCCTCCTTAGCGGGGGGCTCGGGCTGTTTTTT.

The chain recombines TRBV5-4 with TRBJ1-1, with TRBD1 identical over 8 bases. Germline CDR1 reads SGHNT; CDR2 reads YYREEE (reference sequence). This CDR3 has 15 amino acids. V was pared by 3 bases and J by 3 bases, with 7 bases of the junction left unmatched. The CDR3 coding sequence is TGTGCCAGCAGCTCCCCAGGGGGCAGGCACACTGAAGCTTTCTTT. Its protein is CASSSPGGRHTEAFF. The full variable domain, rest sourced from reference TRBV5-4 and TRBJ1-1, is ETGVTQSPTHLIKTRGQQVTLRCSSQSGHNTVSWYQQALGQGPQFIFQYYREEENGRGNFPPRFSGLQFPNYSSELNVNALELDDSALYLCASSSPGGRHTEAFFGQGTRLTVV.

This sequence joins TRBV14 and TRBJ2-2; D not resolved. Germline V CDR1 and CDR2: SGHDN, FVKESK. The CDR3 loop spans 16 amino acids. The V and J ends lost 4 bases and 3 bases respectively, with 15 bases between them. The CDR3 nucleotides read TGTGCCAGCAGCCCTCTGGTATACGGGTACACCGGGGAGCTGTTTTTT. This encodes CASSPLVYGYTGELFF.

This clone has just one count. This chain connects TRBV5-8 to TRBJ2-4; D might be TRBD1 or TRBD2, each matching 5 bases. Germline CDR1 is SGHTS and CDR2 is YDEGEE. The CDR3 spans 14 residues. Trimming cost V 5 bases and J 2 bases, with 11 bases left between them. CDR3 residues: CASSLRGPKNIQYF. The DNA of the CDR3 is TGTGCCAGCAGTCTCCGGGGACCCAAAAACATTCAGTACTTC.

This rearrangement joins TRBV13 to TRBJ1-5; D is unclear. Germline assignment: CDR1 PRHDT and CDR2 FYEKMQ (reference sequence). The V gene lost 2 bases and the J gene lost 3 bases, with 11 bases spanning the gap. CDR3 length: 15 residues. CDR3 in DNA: TGTGCCAGCAGCTTATACGGTCAGCCCAATCAGCCCCAGCATTTT. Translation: CASSLYGQPNQPQHF.

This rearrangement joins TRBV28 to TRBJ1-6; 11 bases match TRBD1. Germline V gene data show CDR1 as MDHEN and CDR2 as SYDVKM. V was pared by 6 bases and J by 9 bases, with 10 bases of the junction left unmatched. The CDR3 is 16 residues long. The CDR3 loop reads CASSLGQGVWGSPLHF. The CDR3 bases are TGTGCCAGCAGCTTGGGACAGGGGGTCTGGGGTTCACCCCTCCACTTT.

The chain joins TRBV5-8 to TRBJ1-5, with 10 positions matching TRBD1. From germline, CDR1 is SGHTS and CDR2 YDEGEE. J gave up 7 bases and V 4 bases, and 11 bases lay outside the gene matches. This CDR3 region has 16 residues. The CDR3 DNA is TGTGCCAGCAGCCCCGGACCGGGACAGGGGTGGCAGCCCCAGCATTTT. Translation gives CASSPGPGQGWQPQHF.

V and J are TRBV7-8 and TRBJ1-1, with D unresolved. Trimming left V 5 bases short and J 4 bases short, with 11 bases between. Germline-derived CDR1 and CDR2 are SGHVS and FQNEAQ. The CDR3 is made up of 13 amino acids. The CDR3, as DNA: TGTGCCAGCAGCCCGGGTAGCGGCACTGAAGCTTTCTTT. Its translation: CASSPGSGTEAFF. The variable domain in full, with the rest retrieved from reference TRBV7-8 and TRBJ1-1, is GAGVSQSPRYKVAKRGQDVALRCDPISGHVSLFWYQQALGQGPEFLTYFQNEAQLDKSGLPSDRFFAERPEGSVSTLKIQRTQQEDSAVYLCASSPGSGTEAFFGQGTRLTVV.

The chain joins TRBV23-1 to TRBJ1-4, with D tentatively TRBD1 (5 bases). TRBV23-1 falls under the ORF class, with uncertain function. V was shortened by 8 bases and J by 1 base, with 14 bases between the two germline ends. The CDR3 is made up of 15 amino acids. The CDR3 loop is CASGRGGRTNEKLFF. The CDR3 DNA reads TGCGCCAGCGGTCGCGGGGGACGAACTAATGAAAAACTGTTTTTT.

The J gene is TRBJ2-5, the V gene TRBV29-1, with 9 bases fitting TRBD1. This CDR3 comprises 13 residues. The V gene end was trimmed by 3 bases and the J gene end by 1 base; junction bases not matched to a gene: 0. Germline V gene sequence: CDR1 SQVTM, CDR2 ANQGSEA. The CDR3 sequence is CSVETGGQETQYF. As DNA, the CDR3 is TGCAGCGTTGAGACAGGGGGCCAAGAGACCCAGTACTTC.

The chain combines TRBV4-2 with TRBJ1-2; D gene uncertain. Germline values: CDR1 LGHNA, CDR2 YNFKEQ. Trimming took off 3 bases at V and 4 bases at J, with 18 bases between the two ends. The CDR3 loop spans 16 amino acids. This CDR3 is CASSHVITQISYGYTF. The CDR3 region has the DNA TGTGCCAGCAGCCATGTTATTACTCAGATTTCCTATGGCTACACCTTC.

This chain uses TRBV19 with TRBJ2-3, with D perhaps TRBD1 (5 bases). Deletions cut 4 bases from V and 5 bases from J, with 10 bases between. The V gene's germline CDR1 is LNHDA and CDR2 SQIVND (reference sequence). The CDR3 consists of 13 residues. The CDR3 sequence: CASSSTGGDTQYF. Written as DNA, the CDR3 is TGTGCCAGTAGTAGCACAGGCGGAGATACGCAGTATTTT.

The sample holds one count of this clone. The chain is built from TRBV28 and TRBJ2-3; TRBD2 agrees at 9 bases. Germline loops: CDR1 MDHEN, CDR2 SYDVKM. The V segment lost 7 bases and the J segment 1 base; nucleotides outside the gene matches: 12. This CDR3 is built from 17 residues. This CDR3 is CASIPPGTSYGTDTQYF. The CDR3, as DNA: TGTGCCAGCATCCCCCCGGGGACTAGCTATGGCACAGATACGCAGTATTTT.

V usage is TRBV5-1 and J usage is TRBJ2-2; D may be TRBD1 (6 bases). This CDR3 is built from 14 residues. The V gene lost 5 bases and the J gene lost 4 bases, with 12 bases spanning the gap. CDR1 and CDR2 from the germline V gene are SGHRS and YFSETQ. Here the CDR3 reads CASRVGAGTGELFF. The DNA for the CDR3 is TGCGCCAGCAGGGTGGGGGCAGGCACCGGGGAGCTGTTTTTT.

Here the CDR3 reads CAWSGGPTDTQYF. In DNA, the CDR3 is TGTGCCTGGAGCGGAGGGCCAACAGATACGCAGTATTTT. The chain couples TRBV30 to TRBJ2-3; D is possibly TRBD2 (6 bases). Trimming cost V 3 bases and J 3 bases, with 10 bases left between them. CDR1 is GTSNPN, CDR2 SVGIG, per germline (reference sequence). The CDR3 extends over 13 amino acids. The full variable domain, its missing parts supplied by reference TRBV30 and TRBJ2-3, is SQTIHQWPATLVQPVGSPLSLECTVEGTSNPNLYWYRQAAGRGLQLLFYSVGIGQISSEVPQNLSASRPQDRQFILSSKKLLLSDSGFYLCAWSGGPTDTQYFGPGTRLTVL.

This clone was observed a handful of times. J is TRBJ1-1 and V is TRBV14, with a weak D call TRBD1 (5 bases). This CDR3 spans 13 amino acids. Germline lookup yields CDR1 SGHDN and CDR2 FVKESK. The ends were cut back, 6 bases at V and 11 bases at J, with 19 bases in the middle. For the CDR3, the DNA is TGTGCCAGCAGTCGGGCGGCAGGGTTGCAGGCTTTCTTT. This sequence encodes CASSRAAGLQAFF.